Following are 3 T cell receptor beta chains from one sample sequenced in a study of cytomegalovirus exposure and HLA in healthy donors. Primers: 60 Vbeta forward and 13 Jbeta reverse. Clones were sequenced by immunoSEQ multiplex PCR, and TCRdb holds only the in-frame ones, with some missing. The table lists about 130,000 clones. Sequencing was carried out using PBMCs. These receptors all stem from a woman aged 60-75 years in good health and CMV-seronegative.

The rearrangement joins TRBV2 to TRBJ1-2; TRBD1 is a possible D gene (6 bases). With 6 bases removed from V and 9 bases from J, the gap between germline ends came to 20 bases. CDR1 and CDR2 from the germline V gene are SNHLY and FYNNEI. This CDR3 spans 14 amino acids. CDR3: CASREQPTGGSYTF. Here the CDR3 DNA reads TGTGCCAGCAGGGAACAACCGACAGGTGGGAGCTACACCTTC.

This rearrangement joins TRBV4-1 to TRBJ1-2; D remains unclear. This CDR3 is 15 amino acids long. With 0 bases removed from V and 2 bases from J, the gap between germline ends came to 10 bases. The germline V gene encodes CDR1 MGHRA and CDR2 YSYEKL. Written as DNA, the CDR3 is TGCGCCAGCAGCCAAGAACAGAATTTAAACTATGGCTACACCTTC. This translates into CASSQEQNLNYGYTF.

The CDR3 is CASSLEIRGGYTF. The CDR3 bases are TGTGCCAGCAGCTTGGAAATTCGGGGTGGCTACACCTTC. The rearrangement joins TRBV5-6 to TRBJ1-2; D gene uncertain. CDR3 length equals 13 residues. From germline, CDR1 is SGHDT and CDR2 YYEEEE. The V end lost 0 bases, the J end lost 7 bases, and 10 bases lay between the germline ends.